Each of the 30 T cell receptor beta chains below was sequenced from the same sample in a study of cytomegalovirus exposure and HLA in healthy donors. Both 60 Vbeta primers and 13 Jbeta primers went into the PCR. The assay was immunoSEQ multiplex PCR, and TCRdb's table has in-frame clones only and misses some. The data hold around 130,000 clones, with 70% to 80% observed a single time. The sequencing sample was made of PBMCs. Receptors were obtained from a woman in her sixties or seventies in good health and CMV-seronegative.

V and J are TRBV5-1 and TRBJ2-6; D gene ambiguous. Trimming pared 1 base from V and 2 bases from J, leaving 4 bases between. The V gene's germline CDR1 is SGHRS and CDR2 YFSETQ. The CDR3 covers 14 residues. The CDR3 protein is CASSLPTGANVLTF. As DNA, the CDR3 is TGCGCCAGCAGCTTGCCTACTGGGGCCAACGTCCTGACTTTC.

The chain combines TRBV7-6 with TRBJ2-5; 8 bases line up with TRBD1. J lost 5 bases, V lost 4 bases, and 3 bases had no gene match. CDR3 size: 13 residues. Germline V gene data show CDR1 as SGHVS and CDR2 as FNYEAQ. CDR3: CASSWDRPETQYF. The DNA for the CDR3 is TGTGCCAGCAGCTGGGACAGGCCGGAGACCCAGTACTTC.

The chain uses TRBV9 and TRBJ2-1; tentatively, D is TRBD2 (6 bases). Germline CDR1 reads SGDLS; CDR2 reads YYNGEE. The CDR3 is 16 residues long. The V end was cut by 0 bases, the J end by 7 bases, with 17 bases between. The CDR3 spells CASSVASGLLGNEQFF. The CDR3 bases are TGTGCCAGCAGCGTAGCGAGCGGGCTATTGGGGAATGAGCAGTTCTTC.

The CDR3 protein is CASRDRTSTDTQYF. The CDR3 nucleotides are TGTGCCAGCAGGGACAGAACTAGCACAGATACGCAGTATTTT. The chain uses TRBV28 and TRBJ2-3; weak D call: TRBD1 (6 bases). CDR3 size: 14 residues. V was cut by 6 bases and J by 0 bases, with 10 bases left in between. The germline gives CDR1 MDHEN, CDR2 SYDVKM. The entire variable domain, with the rest obtained from reference TRBV28 and TRBJ2-3, is as follows: DVKVTQSSRYLVKRTGEKVFLECVQDMDHENMFWYRQDPGLGLRLIYFSYDVKMKEKGDIPEGYSVSREKKERFSLILESASTNQTSMYLCASRDRTSTDTQYFGPGTRLTVL.

The CDR3 sequence is CASSLDTNYGYTF. In DNA form, the CDR3 reads TGCGCCAGCAGCTTAGACACAAACTATGGCTACACCTTC. The chain recombines TRBV5-1 with TRBJ1-2; D gene unclear. CDR3 size: 13 residues. Germline assignment: CDR1 SGHRS and CDR2 YFSETQ. Trimming cost V 2 bases and J 2 bases, with 7 bases left between them.

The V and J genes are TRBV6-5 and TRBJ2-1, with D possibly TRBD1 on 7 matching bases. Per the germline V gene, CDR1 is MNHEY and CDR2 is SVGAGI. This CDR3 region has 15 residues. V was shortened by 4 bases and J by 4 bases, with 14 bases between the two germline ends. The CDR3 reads CASSSEGAVYNEQFF. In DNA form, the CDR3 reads TGTGCCAGCAGTTCGGAGGGGGCGGTTTACAATGAGCAGTTCTTC.

The chain's CDR3 is CASSPGQKADTQYF. For the CDR3, the DNA is TGCGCCAGCAGCCCGGGACAGAAGGCAGATACGCAGTATTTT. The chain joins TRBV5-1 to TRBJ2-3; 7 bases align to TRBD1. The CDR3 is 14 amino acids. Unmatched junction bases numbered 6, after V lost 4 bases and J lost 4 bases. CDR1 is SGHRS and CDR2 is YFSETQ in the germline V gene.

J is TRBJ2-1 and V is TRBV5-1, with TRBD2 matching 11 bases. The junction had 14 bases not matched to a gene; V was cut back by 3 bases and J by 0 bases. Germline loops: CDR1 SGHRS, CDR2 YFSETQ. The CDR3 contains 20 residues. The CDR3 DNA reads TGCGCCAGCAGCTCAATACAGGGGGATACTAGCGGGAGCTCCTACAATGAGCAGTTCTTC. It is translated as CASSSIQGDTSGSSYNEQFF.

The DNA for the CDR3 is TGTGCCAGCAGCTCCCCTGGCGGGGCGTCGGGCTACACCTTC. This gives the protein CASSSPGGASGYTF. The chain has TRBV5-6 and TRBJ1-2; D is perhaps TRBD1 (5 bases). The CDR3 runs 14 residues. Germline values: CDR1 SGHDT, CDR2 YYEEEE. V lost 3 bases and J lost 8, with 17 bases in between.

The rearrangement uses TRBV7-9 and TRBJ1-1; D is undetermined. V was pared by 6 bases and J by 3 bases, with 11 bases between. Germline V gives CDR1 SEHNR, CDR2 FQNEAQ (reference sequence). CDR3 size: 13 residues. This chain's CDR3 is CASSDSVYTEAFF. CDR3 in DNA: TGTGCCAGCAGTGATTCGGTTTACACTGAAGCTTTCTTT.

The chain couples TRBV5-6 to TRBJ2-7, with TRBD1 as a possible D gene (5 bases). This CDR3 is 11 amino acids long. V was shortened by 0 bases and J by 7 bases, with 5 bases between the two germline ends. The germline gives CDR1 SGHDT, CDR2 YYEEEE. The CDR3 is CASSLEGEQYF. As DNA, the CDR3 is TGTGCCAGCAGCTTGGAGGGGGAGCAGTACTTC.

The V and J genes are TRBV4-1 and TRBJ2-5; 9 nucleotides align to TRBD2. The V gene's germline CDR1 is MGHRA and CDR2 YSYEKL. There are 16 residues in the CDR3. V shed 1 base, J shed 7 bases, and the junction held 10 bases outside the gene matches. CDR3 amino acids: CASSQGPSGGGGTQYF. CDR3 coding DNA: TGCGCCAGCAGCCAAGGACCCTCGGGCGGGGGGGGGACCCAGTACTTC.

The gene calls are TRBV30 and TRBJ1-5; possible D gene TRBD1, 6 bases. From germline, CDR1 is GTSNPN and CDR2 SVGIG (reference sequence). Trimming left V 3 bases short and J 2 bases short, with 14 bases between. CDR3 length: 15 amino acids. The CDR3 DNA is TGTGCCTGGAGAAAGGGGAGGGGGGGCAATCAGCCCCAGCATTTT. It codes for CAWRKGRGGNQPQHF.

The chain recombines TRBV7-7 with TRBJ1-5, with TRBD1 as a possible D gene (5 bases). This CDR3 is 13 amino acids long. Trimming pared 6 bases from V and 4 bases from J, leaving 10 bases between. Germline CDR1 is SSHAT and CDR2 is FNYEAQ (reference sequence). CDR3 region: CASSRGVNQPQHF. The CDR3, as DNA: TGTGCCAGCAGTCGGGGGGTTAATCAGCCCCAGCATTTT.

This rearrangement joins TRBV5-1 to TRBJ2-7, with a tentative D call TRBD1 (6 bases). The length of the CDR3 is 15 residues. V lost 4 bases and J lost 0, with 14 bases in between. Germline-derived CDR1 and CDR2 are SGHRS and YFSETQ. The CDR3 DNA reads TGCGCCAGCAGCAGGACGCAGGGGAGCTCCTACGAGCAGTACTTC. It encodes CASSRTQGSSYEQYF.

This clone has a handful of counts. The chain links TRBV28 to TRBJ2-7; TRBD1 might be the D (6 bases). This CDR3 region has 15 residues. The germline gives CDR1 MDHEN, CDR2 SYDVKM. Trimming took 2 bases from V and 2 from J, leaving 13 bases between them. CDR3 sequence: CASSLDSRGAYEQYF. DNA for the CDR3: TGTGCCAGCAGTTTAGATAGCAGGGGCGCCTACGAGCAGTACTTC.

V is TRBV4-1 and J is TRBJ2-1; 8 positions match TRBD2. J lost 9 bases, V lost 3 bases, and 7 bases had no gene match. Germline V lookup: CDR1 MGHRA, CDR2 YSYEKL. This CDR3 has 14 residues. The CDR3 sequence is CASSHPGTSGEQFF. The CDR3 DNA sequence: TGCGCCAGCAGCCATCCCGGGACTAGTGGTGAGCAGTTCTTC.

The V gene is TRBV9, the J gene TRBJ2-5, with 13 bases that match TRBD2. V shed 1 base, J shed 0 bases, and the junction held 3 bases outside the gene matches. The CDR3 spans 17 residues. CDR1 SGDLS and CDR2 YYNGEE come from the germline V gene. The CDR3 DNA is TGTGCCAGCAGCGTAATGGGACTAGCGGGGCACCAAGAGACCCAGTACTTC. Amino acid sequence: CASSVMGLAGHQETQYF.

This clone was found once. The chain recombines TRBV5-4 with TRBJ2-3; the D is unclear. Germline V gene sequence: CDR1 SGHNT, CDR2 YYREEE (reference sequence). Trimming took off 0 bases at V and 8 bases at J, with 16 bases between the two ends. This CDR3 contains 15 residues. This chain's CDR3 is CASSLAPETESTQYF. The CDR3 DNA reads TGTGCCAGCAGCTTGGCTCCTGAGACTGAGAGTACGCAGTATTTT.

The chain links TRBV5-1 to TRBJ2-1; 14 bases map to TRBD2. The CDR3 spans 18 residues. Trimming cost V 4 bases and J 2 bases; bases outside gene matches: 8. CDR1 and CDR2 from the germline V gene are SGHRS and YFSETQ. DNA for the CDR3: TGCGCCAGCAGCCCCGGGGGACTAGCGGGGGCAGCCTACAATGAGCAGTTCTTC. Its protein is CASSPGGLAGAAYNEQFF.

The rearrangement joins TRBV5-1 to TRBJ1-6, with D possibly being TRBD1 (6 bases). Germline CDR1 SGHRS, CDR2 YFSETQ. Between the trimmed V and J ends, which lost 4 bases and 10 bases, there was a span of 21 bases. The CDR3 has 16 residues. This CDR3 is CASSVSLAGAGSPLHF. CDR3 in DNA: TGCGCCAGCAGCGTCTCGCTTGCGGGGGCCGGATCACCCCTCCACTTT.

The CDR3: CASSLSRVRNTIYF. DNA for the CDR3: TGTGCCAGCAGCTTGAGCAGGGTACGAAACACCATATATTTT. J is TRBJ1-3 and V is TRBV5-6, with D possibly being TRBD1 (5 bases). CDR3 length: 14 residues. The germline CDR1 and CDR2 sequences are SGHDT and YYEEEE. The V end was cut by 1 base, the J end by 5 bases, with 10 bases between.

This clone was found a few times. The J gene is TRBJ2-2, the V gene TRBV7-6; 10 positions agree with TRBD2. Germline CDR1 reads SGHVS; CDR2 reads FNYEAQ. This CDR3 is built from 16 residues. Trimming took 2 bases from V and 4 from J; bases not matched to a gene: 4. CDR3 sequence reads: CASSLRSGRGTGELFF. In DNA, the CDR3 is TGTGCCAGCAGCTTAAGGAGCGGGAGGGGCACCGGGGAGCTGTTTTTT.

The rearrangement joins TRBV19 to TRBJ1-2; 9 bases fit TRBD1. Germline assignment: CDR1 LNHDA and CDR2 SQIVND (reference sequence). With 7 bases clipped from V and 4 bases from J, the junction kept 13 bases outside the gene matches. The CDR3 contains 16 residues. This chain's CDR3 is CASNPGQGQRAYGYTF. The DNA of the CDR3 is TGTGCCAGTAACCCGGGACAGGGACAAAGGGCCTATGGCTACACCTTC. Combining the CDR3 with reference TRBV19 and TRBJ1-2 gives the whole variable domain DGGITQSPKYLFRKEGQNVTLSCEQNLNHDAMYWYRQDPGQGLRLIYYSQIVNDFQKGDIAEGYSVSREKKESFPLTVTSAQKNPTAFYLCASNPGQGQRAYGYTFGSGTRLTVV.

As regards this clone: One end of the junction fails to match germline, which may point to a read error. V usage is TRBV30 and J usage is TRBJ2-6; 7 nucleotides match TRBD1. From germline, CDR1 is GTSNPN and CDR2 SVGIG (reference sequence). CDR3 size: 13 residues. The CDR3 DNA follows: TGTGCCTGGAGGTCTACAGGGGTCAACGTCCTGACTTTC. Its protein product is CAWRSTGVNVLTF.

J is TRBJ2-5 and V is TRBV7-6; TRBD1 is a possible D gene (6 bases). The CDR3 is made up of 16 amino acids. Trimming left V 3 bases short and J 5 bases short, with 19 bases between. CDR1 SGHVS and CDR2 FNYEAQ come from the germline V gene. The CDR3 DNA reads TGTGCCAGCAGCTTCACTATCCCCAGGGGTAGGGAGACCCAGTACTTC. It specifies CASSFTIPRGRETQYF.

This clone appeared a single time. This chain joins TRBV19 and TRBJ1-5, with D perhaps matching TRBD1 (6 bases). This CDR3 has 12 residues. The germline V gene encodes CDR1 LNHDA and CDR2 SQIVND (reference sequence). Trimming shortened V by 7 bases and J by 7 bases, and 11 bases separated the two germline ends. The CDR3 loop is CASNWGLQPQHF. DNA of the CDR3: TGTGCCAGTAACTGGGGGCTACAGCCCCAGCATTTT.

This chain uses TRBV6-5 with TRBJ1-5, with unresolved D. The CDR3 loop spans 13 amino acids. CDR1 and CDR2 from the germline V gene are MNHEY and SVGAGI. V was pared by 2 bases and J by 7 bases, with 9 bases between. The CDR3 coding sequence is TGTGCCAGCAGTTACGCGGCTGGGCAGCCCCAGCATTTT. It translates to CASSYAAGQPQHF.

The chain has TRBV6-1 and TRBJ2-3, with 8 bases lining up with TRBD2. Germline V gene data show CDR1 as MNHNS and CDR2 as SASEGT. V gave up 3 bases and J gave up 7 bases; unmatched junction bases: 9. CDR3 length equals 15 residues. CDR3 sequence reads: CASSDREGPTYTQYF. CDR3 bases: TGTGCCAGCAGTGATCGGGAGGGCCCTACGTATACGCAGTATTTT.

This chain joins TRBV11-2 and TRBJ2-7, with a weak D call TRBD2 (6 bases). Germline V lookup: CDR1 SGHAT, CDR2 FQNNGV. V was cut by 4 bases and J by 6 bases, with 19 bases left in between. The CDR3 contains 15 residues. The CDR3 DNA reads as TGTGCCAGCAGCTCAGCCTCGGGACCCGGGAGCGAGCAGTACTTC. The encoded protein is CASSSASGPGSEQYF.